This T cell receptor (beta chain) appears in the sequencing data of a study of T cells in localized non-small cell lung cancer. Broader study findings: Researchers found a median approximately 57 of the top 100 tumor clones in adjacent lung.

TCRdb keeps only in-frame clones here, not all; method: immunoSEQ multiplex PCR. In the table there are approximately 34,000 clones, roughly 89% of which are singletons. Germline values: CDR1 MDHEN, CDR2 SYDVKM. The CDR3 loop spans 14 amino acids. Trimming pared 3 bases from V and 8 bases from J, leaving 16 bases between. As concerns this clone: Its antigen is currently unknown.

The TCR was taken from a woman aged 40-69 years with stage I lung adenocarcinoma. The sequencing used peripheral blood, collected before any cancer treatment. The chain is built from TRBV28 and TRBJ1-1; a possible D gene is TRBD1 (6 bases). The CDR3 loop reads CASSFQGSRSEAFF. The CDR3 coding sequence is TGTGCCAGCAGTTTTCAGGGGAGCCGTTCCGAAGCTTTCTTT.